Below are 20 T cell receptor beta chains sequenced from a single sample in a study of T-cell reconstitution after alpha-beta-depleted transplantation in children. For TCRbeta, the library was prepared with unique molecular identifiers. One entry per CDR3 protein results from TCRdb running MiXCR on the PCR reads. The data contain some 640,000 distinct CDR3 sequences, 16% of them seen just once; the ten biggest clones take up over 0.95%. The starting material was PBMCs from the stem cell graft donor, obtained from the stem cell graft. The receptors derive from a human donor who donated a stem cell graft to a child with acute myeloid leukemia.

As to this clonotype: This could be a read error, since a much larger clone is one nucleotide away. The CDR3 region is CASSLVPSREGELFF. The DNA of the CDR3 is TGTGCCAGCAGCTTGGTGCCCTCCAGGGAAGGGGAGCTGTTTTTT. The chain employs TRBV5-5 and TRBJ2-2; tentative D call: TRBD1 (5 bases). The CDR3 has 15 amino acids. V dropped 0 bases and J dropped 8 bases, with 14 bases sitting between them. Germline CDR1 SGHKS, CDR2 YYEKEE (reference sequence). Filled out from reference TRBV5-5 and TRBJ2-2, the complete variable domain reads DAGVTQSPTHLIKTRGQQVTLRCSPISGHKSVSWYQQVLGQGPQFIFQYYEKEERGRGNFPDRFSARQFPNYSSELNVNALLLGDSALYLCASSLVPSREGELFFGEGSRLTVL.

The V gene is TRBV12-3 or TRBV12-4, the J gene TRBJ2-2, with 14 bases matching TRBD2. The junction had 6 bases not matched to a gene; V was cut back by 6 bases and J by 6 bases. The CDR3 loop spans 16 amino acids. The CDR3 bases are TGTGCCAGCAGCCCGACTAGCGGGGGGGCCGCCGGGGAGCTGTTTTTT. Protein: CASSPTSGGAAGELFF.

This clonotype occurred many times. This chain links TRBV20-1 with TRBJ2-1, with 8 bases matching TRBD2. CDR3 size: 16 residues. The V gene end was trimmed by 3 bases and the J gene end by 10 bases; junction bases not matched to a gene: 17. The germline CDR1 and CDR2 sequences are DFQATT and SNEGSKA (reference sequence). The CDR3: CSASGVAGTPQVEQFF. CDR3 bases: TGCAGTGCTAGTGGGGTAGCGGGGACCCCCCAAGTGGAGCAGTTCTTC.

There are many counts of this clonotype. The genes are TRBV13 and TRBJ1-2, with D perhaps matching TRBD1 (5 bases). Between the trimmed V and J ends, which lost 6 bases and 7 bases, there was a span of 15 bases. Germline V gives CDR1 PRHDT, CDR2 FYEKMQ (reference sequence). This CDR3 contains 13 residues. In DNA form, the CDR3 reads TGTGCCAGCAGTTTCAGGGAACGGCGTGGCTACACCTTC. Translated: CASSFRERRGYTF.

This rearrangement joins TRBV10-2 to TRBJ2-1; D might be TRBD1 (6 bases). From germline, CDR1 is WSHSY and CDR2 SAAADI. The germline V and J ends were trimmed by 7 bases and 2 bases, with 15 bases remaining between them. The CDR3 has 15 amino acids. The CDR3 coding sequence is TGCGCCAGCACCGAGAAACAGGGCCCCTACAATGAGCAGTTCTTC. It specifies CASTEKQGPYNEQFF.

V and J are TRBV7-8 and TRBJ2-5; D unresolved. This CDR3 region has 13 residues. V lost 1 base to trimming and J lost 4 bases, with 7 bases between them. The V gene's germline CDR1 is SGHVS and CDR2 FQNEAQ. CDR3 in amino acids: CASSLGERETQYF. The CDR3, as DNA: TGTGCCAGCAGCTTAGGAGAGCGAGAGACCCAGTACTTC. Looking up the rest from reference TRBV7-8 and TRBJ2-5 gives the full variable domain: GAGVSQSPRYKVAKRGQDVALRCDPISGHVSLFWYQQALGQGPEFLTYFQNEAQLDKSGLPSDRFFAERPEGSVSTLKIQRTQQEDSAVYLCASSLGERETQYFGPGTRLLVL.

This clonotype was detected many times. The chain has TRBV20-1 and TRBJ2-3; 8 positions agree with TRBD1. The CDR3 spans 13 residues. CDR1 and CDR2 from the germline V gene are DFQATT and SNEGSKA (reference sequence). With 5 bases clipped from V and 2 bases from J, the junction kept 3 bases outside the gene matches. CDR3 loop: CSAGTGLTDTQYF. The CDR3 DNA sequence: TGCAGTGCTGGGACAGGCCTCACAGATACGCAGTATTTT.

This clonotype showed up many times. CDR3 amino acids: CAWSDTYYEQYF. In DNA, the CDR3 is TGTGCCTGGAGTGACACCTACTACGAGCAGTACTTC. The V call is TRBV30, the J call TRBJ2-7; D not resolved. The V end lost 1 base, the J end lost 3 bases, and 7 bases lay between the germline ends. CDR3 length: 12 amino acids. Germline-derived CDR1 and CDR2 are GTSNPN and SVGIG (reference sequence).

The CDR3 DNA sequence: TGCAGTGCAAGGACAGGGGTGAAAGAAAAACTGTTTTTT. This gives the protein CSARTGVKEKLFF. The chain combines TRBV20-1 with TRBJ1-4; 9 bases map to TRBD1. CDR3 length equals 13 residues. Germline-derived CDR1 and CDR2 are DFQATT and SNEGSKA (reference sequence). V lost 6 bases to trimming and J lost 8 bases; unmatched junction nucleotides: 7.

The sample holds many counts of this clonotype. The chain joins TRBV10-1 to TRBJ1-2; D perhaps matches TRBD1 (5 bases). This CDR3 spans 14 amino acids. Trimming left V 4 bases short and J 5 bases short, with 14 bases between. Germline V gene lookup returns CDR1 WNHNN and CDR2 SYGVQD (reference sequence). CDR3 nucleotides: TGCGCCAGCAGTGCGCGGGGGAAGGAATATGGCTACACCTTC. It encodes CASSARGKEYGYTF.

This clonotype was observed at least ten times. V gene TRBV9 combines with J gene TRBJ1-2, with 9 bases identical to TRBD1. This CDR3 comprises 16 residues. Germline V CDR1 and CDR2: SGDLS, YYNGEE. V shed 3 bases and J 4 bases; nucleotides not matched to a gene: 10. CDR3 DNA: TGTGCCAGCAGCGCCAACCCGACAGGGGGAGGCTATGGCTACACCTTC. This sequence encodes CASSANPTGGGYGYTF.

This clonotype showed up just a few times. This rearrangement joins TRBV28 to TRBJ2-3; D may be TRBD1 (5 bases). The germline CDR1 and CDR2 sequences are MDHEN and SYDVKM. The CDR3 has 16 amino acids. V lost 3 bases and J lost 2, with 15 bases in between. In DNA form, the CDR3 reads TGTGCCAGCAGTTTTGGGCAGGGCCTATACACAGATACGCAGTATTTT. It yields the protein CASSFGQGLYTDTQYF.

A few counts support this clonotype. V and J are TRBV20-1 and TRBJ2-3, with 10 bases lining up with TRBD2. Germline trimming cut 6 bases from V and 0 bases from J; bases unmatched to any gene: 9. The CDR3 length is 16 residues. The germline gives CDR1 DFQATT, CDR2 SNEGSKA (reference sequence). CDR3 residues: CSAEEAGGLSTDTQYF. The CDR3 DNA sequence: TGCAGTGCCGAGGAAGCGGGGGGGCTGAGCACAGATACGCAGTATTTT.

This clonotype was counted at least ten times. The gene calls are TRBV7-2 and TRBJ2-5; TRBD2 aligns across 11 bases. The CDR3 contains 16 residues. V trimming: 2 bases; J trimming: 1 base; junction bases outside the gene matches: 3. Germline V gene lookup returns CDR1 SGHTA and CDR2 FQGNSA. The CDR3 region is CASSLSGTSGQETQYF. DNA for the CDR3: TGTGCCAGCAGCTTATCGGGGACTAGCGGCCAAGAGACCCAGTACTTC.

In nucleotides, the CDR3 is TGCAGCGTTGAGAATGGGGGCGTAGACTACGAGCAGTACTTC. Translation gives CSVENGGVDYEQYF. The genes are TRBV29-1 and TRBJ2-7; TRBD1 might be the D (6 bases). V dropped 3 bases and J dropped 3 bases, with 15 bases sitting between them. This CDR3 has 14 residues. Germline CDR1 is SQVTM and CDR2 is ANQGSEA.

The V gene is TRBV20-1, the J gene TRBJ2-1; 11 bases are a match to TRBD2. V lost 6 bases, J lost 6 bases, and 10 bases stayed unmatched. Germline-derived CDR1 and CDR2 are DFQATT and SNEGSKA (reference sequence). The length of the CDR3 is 15 residues. DNA of the CDR3: TGCAGTGCGAATTCACTAGCGGGGGCGCGCAATGAGCAGTTCTTC. Amino acids: CSANSLAGARNEQFF.

V gene TRBV5-1 combines with J gene TRBJ1-2, with 11 bases lining up with TRBD1. Germline CDR1 reads SGHRS; CDR2 reads YFSETQ. V was clipped by 0 bases and J by 6 bases; unmatched bases: 7. This CDR3 is 16 amino acids long. The CDR3 DNA follows: TGCGCCAGCAGCTTGGTACCGGGACAGGGGGAGAATGGCTACACCTTC. This gives the protein CASSLVPGQGENGYTF. The entire variable domain, with the rest obtained from reference TRBV5-1 and TRBJ1-2, is as follows: KAGVTQTPRYLIKTRGQQVTLSCSPISGHRSVSWYQQTPGQGLQFLFEYFSETQRNKGNFPGRFSGRQFSNSRSEMNVSTLELGDSALYLCASSLVPGQGENGYTFGSGTRLTVV.

This clonotype was seen only a few times. The rearrangement links TRBV27 to TRBJ2-7, with D possibly matching TRBD1 (6 bases). In germline, CDR1 is MNHEY, CDR2 SMNVEV (reference sequence). The CDR3 contains 12 residues. The V end was cut by 6 bases, the J end by 5 bases, with 11 bases between. CDR3 protein: CASSLSGDEQYF. The CDR3 DNA reads as TGTGCCAGCAGCCTCTCAGGGGACGAGCAGTACTTC.

The V and J genes are TRBV24-1 and TRBJ1-5; D gene uncertain. Trimming removed 6 bases from V and 5 bases from J, with 19 bases in between. The CDR3 runs 16 residues. Germline-derived CDR1 and CDR2 are KGHDR and SFDVKD. The CDR3 protein is CATSHLPVLRHQPQHF. The CDR3, as DNA: TGTGCCACCAGTCACCTCCCCGTCCTGAGGCATCAGCCCCAGCATTTT.

This clonotype was counted a few times. For the CDR3, the DNA is TGTGCCAGCGGTATCCCCGGGACACAGGAAAAACTGTTTTTT. This translates into CASGIPGTQEKLFF. V gene TRBV12-3 or TRBV12-4 combines with J gene TRBJ1-4, with D maybe TRBD1 (6 bases). V was trimmed by 8 bases and J by 8 bases, leaving 18 bases between them. This CDR3 spans 14 amino acids.